One and the same sample provided the 19 T cell receptor beta chains below, sequenced in a study of T cell clonotyping in hematopoietic cell transplantation. Sequenced by immunoSEQ multiplex PCR; TCRdb stores in-frame clones only, minus some. The repertoire holds some 30,000 clones, approximately 77% seen once, with less than 6.5% in the top ten. As to time point: recipient sample about 28 days before transplant, after cytoreduction. This specimen was peripheral blood mononuclear cells, taken before stem cell transplant. These receptors were obtained from a man aged 50-60 years with myelodysplastic syndrome. Some clones in this sample may be carry-over from other donors' samples.

This chain connects TRBV6-5 to TRBJ1-4; D possibly corresponds to TRBD1 (5 bases). CDR1 MNHEY and CDR2 SVGAGI come from the germline V gene. CDR3 length: 16 residues. The germline V and J ends were trimmed by 0 bases and 3 bases, with 11 bases remaining between them. The CDR3 reads CASSYSSHRSNEKLFF. For the CDR3, the DNA is TGTGCCAGCAGTTACTCGAGTCACAGGTCTAATGAAAAACTGTTTTTT.

The V call is TRBV29-1, the J call TRBJ2-4; no clear D gene. The CDR3 consists of 14 residues. V gave up 4 bases and J gave up 6 bases, with 16 bases separating them. Germline-derived CDR1 and CDR2 are SQVTM and ANQGSEA. CDR3: CSVVQVGRTNIQYF. The DNA of the CDR3 is TGCAGCGTTGTTCAGGTGGGCAGAACAAACATTCAGTACTTC.

The rearrangement uses TRBV5-1 and TRBJ2-1, with 9 bases matching TRBD2. The V gene end was trimmed by 4 bases and the J gene end by 8 bases; junction bases not matched to a gene: 13. CDR3 length equals 16 residues. CDR1 SGHRS and CDR2 YFSETQ come from the germline V gene. CDR3 amino acids: CASSLSGTSLRDEQFF. The DNA for the CDR3 is TGCGCCAGCAGCCTTTCCGGGACTAGCTTAAGGGATGAGCAGTTCTTC.

The chain recombines TRBV28 with TRBJ1-2; D gene uncertain. Trimming cost V 6 bases and J 1 base, with 12 bases left between them. Germline assignment: CDR1 MDHEN and CDR2 SYDVKM. The CDR3 spans 14 residues. The CDR3 here is CASSPEGLNYGYTF. CDR3 bases: TGTGCCAGCAGCCCCGAAGGGCTTAACTATGGCTACACCTTC.

This chain links TRBV30 with TRBJ1-5; tentative D call: TRBD1 (5 bases). Trimming stripped 2 bases from V and 7 bases from J, with 12 bases between. The CDR3 is made up of 13 amino acids. Per the germline V gene, CDR1 is GTSNPN and CDR2 is SVGIG (reference sequence). CDR3 DNA sequence: TGTGCCTGGAGTTTAAGGGACGGCCAGCCCCAGCATTTT. As protein: CAWSLRDGQPQHF.

The V gene is TRBV2, the J gene TRBJ1-1, with a tentative D call TRBD1 (5 bases). The germline gives CDR1 SNHLY, CDR2 FYNNEI. This CDR3 region has 13 residues. V lost 6 bases and J lost 4, with 12 bases in between. This CDR3 is CASSQQEVTEAFF. CDR3 coding DNA: TGTGCCAGCAGCCAACAGGAGGTCACTGAAGCTTTCTTT.

Only one count was recorded for this clone. The chain carries TRBV29-1 and TRBJ2-1; D is possibly TRBD1 (5 bases). Germline V gene data show CDR1 as SQVTM and CDR2 as ANQGSEA. CDR3 length: 12 residues. Between the trimmed V and J ends, which lost 4 bases and 7 bases, there was a span of 11 bases. The CDR3: CSVGHQGNEQFF. In DNA, the CDR3 is TGCAGCGTTGGGCACCAGGGAAATGAGCAGTTCTTC.

This chain uses TRBV6-5 with TRBJ1-5; D not certain. The V and J ends lost 0 bases and 6 bases respectively, with 6 bases between them. The germline CDR1 and CDR2 sequences are MNHEY and SVGAGI. The CDR3 extends over 13 amino acids. The chain's CDR3 is CASSYSVLQPQHF. CDR3 bases: TGTGCCAGCAGTTACTCGGTCCTTCAGCCCCAGCATTTT.

The rearrangement links TRBV7-3 to TRBJ2-3; D gene unclear. CDR3 length: 14 residues. V lost 0 bases, J lost 0 bases, and 4 bases lay in between. Germline V lookup: CDR1 SGHTA, CDR2 FQGTGA. The CDR3 bases are TGTGCCAGCAGCTTAACTGCTAGCACAGATACGCAGTATTTT. Protein product: CASSLTASTDTQYF.

This clone was counted a few times. V and J are TRBV4-3 and TRBJ2-7; D perhaps matches TRBD2 (7 bases). CDR3 length: 17 residues. V was cut by 0 bases and J by 2 bases, with 17 bases left in between. The germline V gene encodes CDR1 LGHNA and CDR2 YSLEER. CDR3 coding DNA: TGCGCCAGCAGCCAAGATTGGGGAGGGGGAGAGGCCTACGAGCAGTACTTC. It codes for CASSQDWGGGEAYEQYF.

The chain couples TRBV28 to TRBJ2-7; D may be TRBD2 (5 bases). The V and J ends lost 6 bases and 0 bases respectively, with 12 bases between them. Germline V CDR1 and CDR2: MDHEN, SYDVKM. The CDR3 covers 14 residues. The CDR3 protein is CASRTMGSSYEQYF. CDR3 DNA sequence: TGTGCCAGCAGGACGATGGGGAGCTCCTACGAGCAGTACTTC.

This sequence joins TRBV29-1 and TRBJ2-1; D is unresolved. The CDR3 contains 12 residues. V lost 1 base and J lost 9, with 10 bases in between. Germline lookup yields CDR1 SQVTM and CDR2 ANQGSEA. CDR3 sequence (DNA): TGCAGCGTTGAAGCGGTTTACGGTGAGCAGTTCTTC. This codes for CSVEAVYGEQFF.

This clone was counted a few times. The chain recombines TRBV7-2 with TRBJ1-3; D not resolved. Deletions cut 6 bases from V and 0 bases from J, with 12 bases between. The CDR3 loop spans 15 amino acids. Germline V gene data show CDR1 as SGHTA and CDR2 as FQGNSA. This chain's CDR3 is CASSPYSGSGNTIYF. The CDR3 bases are TGTGCCAGCAGTCCTTATTCCGGCTCTGGAAACACCATATATTTT.

The chain couples TRBV30 to TRBJ1-5; tentatively, D is TRBD1 (6 bases). The length of the CDR3 is 17 residues. V was pared by 1 base and J by 3 bases, with 19 bases between. Germline V gene sequence: CDR1 GTSNPN, CDR2 SVGIG (reference sequence). Here the CDR3 DNA reads TGTGCCTGGAGTGCCGCCCCGGGGACATCAATCAATCAGCCCCAGCATTTT. It codes for CAWSAAPGTSINQPQHF.

CDR3 amino acids: CASSYSPTGTNYGYTF. CDR3 coding DNA: TGTGCCAGCAGTTACTCGCCGACAGGTACTAACTATGGCTACACCTTC. J is TRBJ1-2 and V is TRBV6-5, with D possibly TRBD1 on 6 matching bases. The CDR3 runs 16 residues. Per the germline V gene, CDR1 is MNHEY and CDR2 is SVGAGI. Trimming took off 0 bases at V and 0 bases at J, with 11 bases between the two ends.

In its sample, this clone was seen a few times. The chain recombines TRBV28 with TRBJ2-7; TRBD1 matches 7 bases. The CDR3 loop spans 15 amino acids. Germline-derived CDR1 and CDR2 are MDHEN and SYDVKM. The J segment lost 2 bases and the V segment lost 5 bases, leaving 9 bases of the junction unmatched. This chain's CDR3 is CASSLIVTGTYEQYF. Here the CDR3 DNA reads TGTGCCAGCAGTCTTATCGTGACAGGGACCTACGAGCAGTACTTC. Based on the CDR3 plus reference TRBV28 and TRBJ2-7, the full variable domain is DVKVTQSSRYLVKRTGEKVFLECVQDMDHENMFWYRQDPGLGLRLIYFSYDVKMKEKGDIPEGYSVSREKKERFSLILESASTNQTSMYLCASSLIVTGTYEQYFGPGTRLTVT.

The J gene is TRBJ2-4, the V gene TRBV28, with 10 bases matching TRBD1. J lost 5 bases, V lost 6 bases, and 4 bases had no gene match. Germline V CDR1 and CDR2: MDHEN, SYDVKM. This CDR3 has 14 amino acids. CDR3 sequence reads: CASRGQGWENIQYF. In DNA form, the CDR3 reads TGTGCCAGCAGGGGACAGGGGTGGGAAAACATTCAGTACTTC.

The rearrangement uses TRBV29-1 and TRBJ2-5, with TRBD2 matching over 9 bases. The CDR3 contains 15 residues. The germline V gene has CDR1 SQVTM and CDR2 ANQGSEA. Unmatched junction bases numbered 12, after V lost 5 bases and J lost 5 bases. CDR3 residues: CSVRHQGTSSETQYF. The DNA for the CDR3 is TGCAGCGTTCGGCATCAAGGGACTAGCAGCGAGACCCAGTACTTC.

In its sample, this clone was seen once. This chain links TRBV14 with TRBJ2-1; D is undetermined. The CDR3 contains 13 residues. Germline V gene sequence: CDR1 SGHDN, CDR2 FVKESK. Trimming removed 1 base at V and 6 bases at J, with 7 bases between. Written as DNA, the CDR3 is TGTGCCAGCAGCCAAGTGGTGGGCAATGAGCAGTTCTTC. This sequence encodes CASSQVVGNEQFF.